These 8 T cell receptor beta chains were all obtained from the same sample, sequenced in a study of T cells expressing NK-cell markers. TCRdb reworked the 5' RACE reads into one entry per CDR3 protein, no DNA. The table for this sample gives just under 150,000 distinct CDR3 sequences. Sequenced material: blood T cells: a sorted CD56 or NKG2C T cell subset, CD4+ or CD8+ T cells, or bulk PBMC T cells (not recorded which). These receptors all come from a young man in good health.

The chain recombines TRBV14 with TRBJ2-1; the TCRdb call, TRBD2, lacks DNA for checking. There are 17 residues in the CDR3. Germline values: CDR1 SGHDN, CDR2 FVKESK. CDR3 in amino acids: CASSQDFVWEVGHEQFF.

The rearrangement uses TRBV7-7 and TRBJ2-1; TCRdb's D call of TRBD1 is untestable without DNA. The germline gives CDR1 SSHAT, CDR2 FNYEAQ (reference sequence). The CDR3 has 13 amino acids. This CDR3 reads CASSPGWRNEQFF.

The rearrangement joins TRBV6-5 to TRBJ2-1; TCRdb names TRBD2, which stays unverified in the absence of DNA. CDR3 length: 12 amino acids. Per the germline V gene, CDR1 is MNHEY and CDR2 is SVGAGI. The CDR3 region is CATYQVVDEQFF.

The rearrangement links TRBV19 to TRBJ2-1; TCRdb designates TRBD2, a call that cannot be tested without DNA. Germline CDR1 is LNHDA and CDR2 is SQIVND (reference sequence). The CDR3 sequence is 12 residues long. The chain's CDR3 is CASRNWTSEQFF.

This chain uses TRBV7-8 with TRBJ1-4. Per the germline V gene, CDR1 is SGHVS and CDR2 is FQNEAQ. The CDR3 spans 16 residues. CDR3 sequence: CASSIPPRGGFEKLFF.

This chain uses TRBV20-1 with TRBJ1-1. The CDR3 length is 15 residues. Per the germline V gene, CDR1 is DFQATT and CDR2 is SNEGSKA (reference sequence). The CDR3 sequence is CSARDVQGEGTEAFF.

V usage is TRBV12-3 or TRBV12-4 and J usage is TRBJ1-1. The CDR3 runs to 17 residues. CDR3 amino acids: CASSLVFASGGPTEAFF.

The CDR3 spells CSVEDPRETSGATGELFF. The genes are TRBV29-1 and TRBJ2-2; TCRdb gives TRBD2 as the D gene, but with no DNA this cannot be confirmed. The CDR3 extends over 18 amino acids. Germline CDR1 and CDR2: SQVTM and ANQGSEA.